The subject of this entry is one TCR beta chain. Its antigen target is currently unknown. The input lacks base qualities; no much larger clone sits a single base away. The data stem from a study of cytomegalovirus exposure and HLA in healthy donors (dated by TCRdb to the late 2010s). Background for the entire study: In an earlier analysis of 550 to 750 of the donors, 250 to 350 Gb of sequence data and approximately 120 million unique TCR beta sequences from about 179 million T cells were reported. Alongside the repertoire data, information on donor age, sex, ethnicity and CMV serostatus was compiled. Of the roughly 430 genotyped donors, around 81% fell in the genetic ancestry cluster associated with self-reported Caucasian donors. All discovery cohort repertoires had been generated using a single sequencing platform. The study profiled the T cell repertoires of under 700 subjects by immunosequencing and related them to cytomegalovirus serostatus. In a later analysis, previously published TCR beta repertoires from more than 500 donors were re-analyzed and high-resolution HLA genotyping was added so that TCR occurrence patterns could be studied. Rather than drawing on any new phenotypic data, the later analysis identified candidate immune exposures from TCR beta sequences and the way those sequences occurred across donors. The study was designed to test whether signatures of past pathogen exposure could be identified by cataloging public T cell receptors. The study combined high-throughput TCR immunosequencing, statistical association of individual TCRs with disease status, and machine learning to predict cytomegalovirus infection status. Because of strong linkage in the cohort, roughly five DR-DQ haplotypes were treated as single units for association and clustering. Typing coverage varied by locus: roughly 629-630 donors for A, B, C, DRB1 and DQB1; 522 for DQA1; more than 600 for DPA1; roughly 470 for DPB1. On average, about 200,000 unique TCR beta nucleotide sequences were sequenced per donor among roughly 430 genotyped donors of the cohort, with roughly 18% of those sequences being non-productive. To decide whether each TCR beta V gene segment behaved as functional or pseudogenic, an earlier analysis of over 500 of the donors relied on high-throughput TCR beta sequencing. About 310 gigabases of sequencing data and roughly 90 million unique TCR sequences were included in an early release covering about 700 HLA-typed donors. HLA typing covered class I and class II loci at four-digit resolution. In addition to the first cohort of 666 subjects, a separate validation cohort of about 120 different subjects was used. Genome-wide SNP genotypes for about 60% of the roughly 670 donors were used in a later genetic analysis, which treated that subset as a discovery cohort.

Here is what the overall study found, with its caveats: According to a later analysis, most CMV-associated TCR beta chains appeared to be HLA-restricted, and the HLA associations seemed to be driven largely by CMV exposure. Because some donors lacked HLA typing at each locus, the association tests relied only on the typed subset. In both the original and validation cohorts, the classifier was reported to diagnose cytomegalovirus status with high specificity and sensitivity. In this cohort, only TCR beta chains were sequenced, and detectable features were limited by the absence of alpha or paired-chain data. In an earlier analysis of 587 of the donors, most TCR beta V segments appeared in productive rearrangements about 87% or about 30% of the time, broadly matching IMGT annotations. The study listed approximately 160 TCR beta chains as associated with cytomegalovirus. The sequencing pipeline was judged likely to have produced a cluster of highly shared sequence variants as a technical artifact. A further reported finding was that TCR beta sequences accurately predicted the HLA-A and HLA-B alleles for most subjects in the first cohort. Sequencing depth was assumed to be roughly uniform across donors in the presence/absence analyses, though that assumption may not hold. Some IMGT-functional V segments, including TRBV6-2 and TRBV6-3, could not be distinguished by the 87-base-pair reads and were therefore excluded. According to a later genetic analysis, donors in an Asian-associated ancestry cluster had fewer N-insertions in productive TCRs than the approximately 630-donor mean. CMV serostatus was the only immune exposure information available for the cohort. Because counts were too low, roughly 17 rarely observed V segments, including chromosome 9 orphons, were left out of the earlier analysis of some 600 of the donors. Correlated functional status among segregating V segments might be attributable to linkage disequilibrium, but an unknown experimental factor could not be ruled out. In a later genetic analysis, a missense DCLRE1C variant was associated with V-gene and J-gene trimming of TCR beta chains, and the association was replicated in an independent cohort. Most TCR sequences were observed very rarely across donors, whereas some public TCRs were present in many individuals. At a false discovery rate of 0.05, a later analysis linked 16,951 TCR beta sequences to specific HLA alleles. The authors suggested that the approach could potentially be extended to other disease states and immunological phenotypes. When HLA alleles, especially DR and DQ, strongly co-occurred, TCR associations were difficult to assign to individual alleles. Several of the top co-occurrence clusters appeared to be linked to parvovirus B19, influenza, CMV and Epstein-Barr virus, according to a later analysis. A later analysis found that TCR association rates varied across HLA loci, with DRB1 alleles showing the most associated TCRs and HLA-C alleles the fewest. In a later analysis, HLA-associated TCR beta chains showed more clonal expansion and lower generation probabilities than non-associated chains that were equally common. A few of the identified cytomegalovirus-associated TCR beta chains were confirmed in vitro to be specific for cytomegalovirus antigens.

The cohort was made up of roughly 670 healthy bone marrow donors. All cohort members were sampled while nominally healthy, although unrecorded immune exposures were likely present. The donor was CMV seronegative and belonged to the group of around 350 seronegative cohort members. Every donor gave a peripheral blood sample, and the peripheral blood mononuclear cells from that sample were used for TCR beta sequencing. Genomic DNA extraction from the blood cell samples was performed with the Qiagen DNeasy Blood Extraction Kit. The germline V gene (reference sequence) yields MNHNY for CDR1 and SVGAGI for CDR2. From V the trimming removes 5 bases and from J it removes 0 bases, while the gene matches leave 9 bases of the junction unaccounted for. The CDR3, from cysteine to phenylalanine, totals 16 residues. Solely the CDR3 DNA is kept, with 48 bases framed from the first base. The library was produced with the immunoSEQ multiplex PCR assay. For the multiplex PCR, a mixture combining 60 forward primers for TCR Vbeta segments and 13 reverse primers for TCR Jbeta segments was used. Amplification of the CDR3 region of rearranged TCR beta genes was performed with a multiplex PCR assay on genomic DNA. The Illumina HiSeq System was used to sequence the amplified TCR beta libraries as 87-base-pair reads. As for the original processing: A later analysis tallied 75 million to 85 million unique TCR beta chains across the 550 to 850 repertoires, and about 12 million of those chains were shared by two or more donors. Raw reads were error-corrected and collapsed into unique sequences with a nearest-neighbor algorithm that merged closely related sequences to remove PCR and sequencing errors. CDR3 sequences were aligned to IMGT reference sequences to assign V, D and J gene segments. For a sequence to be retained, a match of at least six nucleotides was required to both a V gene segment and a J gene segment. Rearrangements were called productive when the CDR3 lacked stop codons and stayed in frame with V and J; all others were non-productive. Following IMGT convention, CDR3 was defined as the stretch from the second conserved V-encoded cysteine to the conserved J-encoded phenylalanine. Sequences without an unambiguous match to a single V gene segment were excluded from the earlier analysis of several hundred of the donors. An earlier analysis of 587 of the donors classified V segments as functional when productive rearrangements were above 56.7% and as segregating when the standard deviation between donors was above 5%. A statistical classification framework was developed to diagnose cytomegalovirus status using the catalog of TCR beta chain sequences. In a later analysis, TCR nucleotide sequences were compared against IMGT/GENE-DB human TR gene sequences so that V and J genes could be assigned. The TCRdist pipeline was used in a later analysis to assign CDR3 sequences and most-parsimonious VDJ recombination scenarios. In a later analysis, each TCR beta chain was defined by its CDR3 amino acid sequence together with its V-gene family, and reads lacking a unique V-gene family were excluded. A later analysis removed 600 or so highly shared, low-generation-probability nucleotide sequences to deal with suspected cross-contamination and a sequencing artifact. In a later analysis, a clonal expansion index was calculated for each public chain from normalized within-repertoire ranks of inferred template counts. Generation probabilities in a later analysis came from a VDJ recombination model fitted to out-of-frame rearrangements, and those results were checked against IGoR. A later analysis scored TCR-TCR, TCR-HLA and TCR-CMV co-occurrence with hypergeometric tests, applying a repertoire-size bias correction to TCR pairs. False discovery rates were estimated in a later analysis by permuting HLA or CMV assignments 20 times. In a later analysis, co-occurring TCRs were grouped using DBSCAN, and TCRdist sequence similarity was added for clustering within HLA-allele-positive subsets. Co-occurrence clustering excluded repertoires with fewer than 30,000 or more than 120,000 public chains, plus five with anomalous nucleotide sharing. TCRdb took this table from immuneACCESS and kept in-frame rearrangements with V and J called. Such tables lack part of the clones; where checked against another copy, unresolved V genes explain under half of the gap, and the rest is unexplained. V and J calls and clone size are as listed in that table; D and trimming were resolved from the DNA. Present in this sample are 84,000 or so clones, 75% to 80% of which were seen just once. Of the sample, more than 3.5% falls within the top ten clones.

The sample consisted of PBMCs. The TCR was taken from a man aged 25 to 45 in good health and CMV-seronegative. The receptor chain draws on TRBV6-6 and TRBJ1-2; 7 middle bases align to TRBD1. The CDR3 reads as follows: CASSTLGTAANYGYTF. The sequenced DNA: TGTGCCAGCAGTACCCTGGGGACAGCCGCTAACTATGGCTACACCTTC.